A selection of T cell receptor beta chains follows, all from one sample in a study of blood T cell repertoires in COVID-19. The protocol was immunoSEQ multiplex PCR, while the TCRdb copy is restricted to in-frame clones and leaves out a portion. The data show tens of thousands of clones, about 88% seen once. Sequencing used peripheral blood. The receptors were sampled from a man aged 70 or older with active COVID-19. Both conserved end residues are part of each CDR3. D genes are given only for firm matches. Clone size, where shown, is once, few, many, or a class for clones that have expanded.

>NA|NA|TRBV9|TRBJ2-1
CASSVGGGGEQFF
TGTGCCAGCAGCGTAGGAGGGGGTGGTGAGCAGTTCTTC
>NA|NA|TRBV19|TRBJ2-2
CASSPRQATHRGAVF
TGTGCCAGTAGTCCTCGACAAGCTACTCACCGGGGAGCTGTTTTT
>TRBD2|NA|TRBV11-2|TRBJ2-3
CASSLRLAGGPSTDTQYF
TGTGCCAGCAGCTTAAGGCTAGCGGGGGGCCCTAGCACAGATACGCAGTATTTT
>TRBD2|NA|TRBV19|TRBJ2-7
CASSISGSINEQYF
TGTGCCAGTAGTATAAGCGGGAGTATTAACGAGCAGTACTTC
>NA|NA|TRBV11-2|TRBJ2-3
CASSLGAGASDTDTQYF
TGTGCCAGCAGCTTAGGGGCAGGGGCTTCCGACACAGATACGCAGTATTTT
>NA|few|TRBV9|TRBJ2-1
CASSVVLATADEQFF
TGTGCCAGCAGCGTAGTTCTAGCCACCGCGGATGAGCAGTTCTTC
>NA|NA|TRBV6-5|TRBJ1-1
CASSYSRVGNTEAFF
TGTGCCAGCAGTTACTCGAGGGTCGGAAACACTGAAGCTTTCTTT
>NA|once|TRBV4-2|TRBJ2-5
CASSPFTLGRETQYF
TGTGCCAGCAGCCCCTTTACCCTGGGGAGAGAGACCCAGTACTTC
>TRBD2|NA|TRBV27|TRBJ2-7
CASSRTSGSREQYF
TGTGCCAGCAGTCGGACTAGCGGGAGTCGCGAGCAGTACTTC
>TRBD1|NA|TRBV19|TRBJ1-2
CASSPGQGGYGYTF
TGTGCCAGTAGTCCTGGACAGGGCGGCTATGGCTACACCTTC
>TRBD1|NA|TRBV28|TRBJ2-3
CASTPTLGQSTDTQYF
TGTGCCAGCACTCCCACCTTGGGACAGAGCACAGATACGCAGTATTTT
>NA|NA|TRBV6-5|TRBJ2-5
CASSKWRGKETQYF
TGTGCCAGTTCCAAGTGGAGGGGCAAAGAGACCCAGTACTTC
>NA|NA|TRBV5-5|TRBJ2-1
CASSLSLAPYNEQFF
TGTGCCAGCAGCTTGTCACTAGCACCATACAATGAGCAGTTCTTC
>TRBD2|few|TRBV5-1|TRBJ2-7
CASSLAPSGRGYEQYF
TGCGCCAGCAGCTTGGCCCCTAGCGGGAGGGGGTACGAGCAGTACTTC
>TRBD1|NA|TRBV19|TRBJ1-2
CASQPRGRYYGYTF
TGTGCCAGCCAACCCAGGGGGAGGTACTATGGCTACACCTTC
>NA|NA|TRBV7-2|TRBJ2-7
CASSSWGRVSEQYF
TGTGCCAGCAGCTCGTGGGGCAGAGTCTCCGAGCAGTACTTC
>NA|NA|TRBV15|TRBJ1-6
CATSTQGSLPNNSPLHF
TGTGCCACCAGCACTCAGGGGTCCTTACCAAATAATTCACCCCTCCACTTT
>NA|NA|TRBV3-1/TRBV3-2|TRBJ2-7
CASSSRVISYEQYF
TGTGCCAGCAGCAGCCGGGTTATATCCTACGAGCAGTACTTC
>TRBD1|NA|TRBV7-8|TRBJ1-6
CASSLPQPGTGGSPLHF
TGTGCCAGCAGCTTACCGCAGCCCGGGACAGGGGGATCACCCCTCCACTTT
>NA|NA|TRBV7-8|TRBJ2-3
CASSLTTTDTQYF
TGTGCCAGCAGCTTGACAACCACAGATACGCAGTATTTT
>NA|NA|TRBV4-1|TRBJ1-1
CASSQELRGARSEAFF
TGCGCCAGCAGCCAAGAACTCCGGGGGGCTCGCTCTGAAGCTTTCTTT
>NA|NA|TRBV21-1|TRBJ1-6
CASSTRVQHSPLHF
TGTGCCAGCAGCACCAGGGTTCAACATTCACCCCTCCACTTT
>TRBD1|NA|TRBV19|TRBJ2-7
CASQRTGAKRNVKKQYF
TGTGCCAGCCAGAGGACAGGGGCAAAACGAAACGTGAAAAAGCAGTACTTC
>NA|NA|TRBV11-1|TRBJ1-1
CASSLMLAESIEAFF
TGTGCCAGCAGCTTAATGTTGGCGGAATCGATTGAAGCTTTCTTT
>NA|NA|TRBV7-7|TRBJ2-2
CASSPGNTGELFF
TGTGCTAGCAGCCCGGGTAACACCGGGGAGCTGTTTTTT
>NA|NA|TRBV27|TRBJ2-7
CASSLLAGGYEQYF
TGTGCCAGCAGTTTGTTGGCAGGGGGGTACGAGCAGTACTTC
>NA|once|TRBV28|TRBJ1-2
CASKDFVGYTF
TGTGCCAGCAAGGACTTCGTAGGCTACACCTTC
>NA|NA|TRBV4-3|TRBJ2-7
CASSQGQASYEQYF
TGCGCCAGCAGCCAAGGGCAGGCATCCTACGAGCAGTACTTC
>TRBD1|NA|TRBV7-6|TRBJ1-6
CASSLASGQGLNSPLHF
TGTGCCAGCAGCTTAGCCTCGGGACAGGGCCTAAATTCACCCCTCCACTTT
>NA|NA|TRBV6-5|TRBJ1-1
CASSLVVNTEAFF
TGTGCCAGCAGTCTTGTCGTGAACACTGAAGCTTTCTTT
>NA|NA|TRBV13|TRBJ1-6
CASSFGFGSPLHF
TGTGCCAGCAGCTTCGGGTTCGGCTCACCCCTCCACTTT
>TRBD2|NA|TRBV4-1|TRBJ2-3
CASSQDSGTYPADTQYF
TGCGCCAGCAGCCAAGATAGCGGGACATACCCTGCGGATACGCAGTATTTT
>TRBD1|NA|TRBV3-1/TRBV3-2|TRBJ1-3
CASSQGGRTGGNTIYF
TGTGCCAGCAGCCAAGGGGGTCGGACAGGGGGAAACACCATATATTTT
>NA|NA|TRBV6-5|TRBJ1-1
CASSYSSVRTEAFF
TGTGCCAGCAGTTACTCGAGCGTGCGTACTGAAGCTTTCTTT
>NA|NA|TRBV7-8|TRBJ1-2
CASSLAGAGFSLGYTF
TGTGCCAGCAGCTTAGCGGGGGCAGGGTTCTCACTTGGCTACACCTTC
>NA|few|TRBV5-5|TRBJ2-7
CASSAGLYYEQYF
TGTGCCAGCAGCGCGGGACTTTACTACGAGCAGTACTTC
>NA|once|TRBV19|TRBJ1-1
CASSIWGGFTEAFF
TGTGCCAGTAGTATATGGGGCGGATTCACTGAAGCTTTCTTT
>TRBD2|NA|TRBV7-3|TRBJ2-3
CASGLAGASDTQYF
TGTGCCAGCGGTCTAGCGGGAGCGTCAGATACGCAGTATTTT
>TRBD1|few|TRBV27|TRBJ2-6
CASSPAGQGISGANVLTF
TGTGCCAGCAGTCCCGCTGGACAGGGTATCTCCGGGGCCAACGTCCTGACTTTC
>NA|NA|TRBV7-7|TRBJ1-4
CASSLAKQADNEKLFF
TGTGCTAGCAGCTTAGCGAAGCAGGCTGATAATGAAAAACTGTTTTTT
>NA|NA|TRBV5-4|TRBJ2-1
CASSLEKGSEQFF
TGTGCCAGCAGCTTGGAAAAAGGGAGTGAGCAGTTCTTC
>NA|NA|TRBV2|TRBJ2-3
CASSWAGGDTDTQYF
TGTGCCAGCAGCTGGGCAGGAGGCGACACAGATACGCAGTATTTT
>TRBD1|once|TRBV28|TRBJ1-4
CASSLGTGAVNEKLFF
TGTGCCAGCAGTCTTGGGACAGGGGCGGTTAATGAAAAACTGTTTTTT
>TRBD1|NA|TRBV6-6|TRBJ1-2
CASSRDRGRSGYTF
TGTGCCAGCAGCCGGGACAGGGGGCGATCTGGCTACACCTTC
>NA|NA|TRBV11-1|TRBJ2-1
CASSYPGSNNEQFF
TGTGCCAGCAGCTATCCTGGGAGTAACAATGAGCAGTTCTTC
>TRBD1|few|TRBV7-2|TRBJ1-4
CASRRQGVRNEKLFF
TGTGCCAGCAGGCGACAGGGGGTTAGGAATGAAAAACTGTTTTTT
>TRBD1|NA|TRBV3-1/TRBV3-2|TRBJ2-7
CASSPRPTGIVYEQYF
TGTGCCAGCAGCCCACGTCCGACAGGGATCGTCTACGAGCAGTACTTC
>TRBD2|NA|TRBV7-9|TRBJ2-1
CATGLAGIYNEQFF
TGTGCCACCGGACTAGCGGGAATCTACAATGAGCAGTTCTTC
>TRBD2|NA|TRBV6-6|TRBJ2-2
CASRASGRAPGELFF
TGTGCCAGCAGGGCTAGCGGGAGGGCCCCCGGGGAGCTGTTTTTT
>TRBD1|NA|TRBV7-9|TRBJ1-5
CASSEQGFKPQHF
TGTGCCAGCAGCGAACAGGGGTTCAAGCCCCAGCATTTT
>NA|NA|TRBV7-9|TRBJ2-7
CASSPRVGEQYF
TGTGCCAGCAGCCCTAGAGTCGGCGAGCAGTACTTC
>TRBD2|once|TRBV6-2/TRBV6-3|TRBJ2-1
CASSYSRTSGRVNYNEQFF
TGTGCCAGCAGTTACTCGAGGACTAGCGGGAGGGTAAATTACAATGAGCAGTTCTTC
>NA|once|TRBV5-4|TRBJ1-1
CASSPLGRRNTEAFF
TGTGCCAGCAGCCCCCTCGGGAGGCGGAACACTGAAGCTTTCTTT
>NA|NA|TRBV20-1|TRBJ2-1
CSASVYEQFF
TGCAGTGCTAGCGTCTATGAGCAGTTCTTC
>NA|once|TRBV7-3|TRBJ2-2
CASSLATARNTGELFF
TGTGCCAGCAGCTTAGCGACTGCACGGAACACCGGGGAGCTGTTTTTT
>NA|NA|TRBV7-2|TRBJ2-6
CASSPRRSGANVLTF
TGTGCCAGCAGCCCTCGGAGGTCTGGGGCCAACGTCCTGACTTTC
>TRBD2|NA|TRBV6-1|TRBJ2-5
CASSDTLAGGWKTQYF
TGTGCCAGCAGTGACACGCTAGCGGGGGGGTGGAAGACCCAGTACTTC
>TRBD1|NA|TRBV2|TRBJ1-2
CASSVIVRQGYGYTF
TGTGCCAGCAGTGTGATCGTCCGACAGGGCTATGGCTACACCTTC
>NA|NA|TRBV2|TRBJ2-5
CASSRQRETQYF
TGTGCCAGCAGCCGACAGCGAGAGACCCAGTACTTC
>TRBD1|NA|TRBV29-1|TRBJ2-7
CSVMNRGPHYEQYF
TGCAGCGTCATGAACAGGGGACCCCACTACGAGCAGTACTTC